This T cell receptor (beta chain) was documented in a study of T cells in Graves' hyperthyroidism and ophthalmopathy. Overall study results and limits: Ophthalmopathy was told apart from stable hyperthyroidism by a 13 V-J model.

This clonotype came up a few times. Its specificity is unknown. There were TCR beta CDR3 regions amplified from RNA transcripts. Primed by the HTBI set, a first-round RT-PCR was run on the TCR CDR3. Each CDR3 protein gets one entry after TCRdb re-called the multiplex PCR reads with MiXCR. This repertoire shows more than 500,000 distinct CDR3 sequences, around 46% found once; its top ten account for around 20%. Trimming cost V 7 bases and J 4 bases, with 13 bases left between them. CDR1 ENHRY and CDR2 SYGVKD come from the germline V gene. The CDR3 sequence is 13 residues long. The source of this sequence is an adult woman with Graves' disease, either hyperthyroidism or ophthalmopathy (not recorded which). Sequenced input: peripheral blood or thyroid tissue (not recorded which). The V gene is TRBV10-3, the J gene TRBJ1-2; D is possibly TRBD1 (6 bases). CDR3 nucleotide sequence: TGTGCCATCACCCCCGGGGACACCTATGGCTACACCTTC. Its protein product is CAITPGDTYGYTF.